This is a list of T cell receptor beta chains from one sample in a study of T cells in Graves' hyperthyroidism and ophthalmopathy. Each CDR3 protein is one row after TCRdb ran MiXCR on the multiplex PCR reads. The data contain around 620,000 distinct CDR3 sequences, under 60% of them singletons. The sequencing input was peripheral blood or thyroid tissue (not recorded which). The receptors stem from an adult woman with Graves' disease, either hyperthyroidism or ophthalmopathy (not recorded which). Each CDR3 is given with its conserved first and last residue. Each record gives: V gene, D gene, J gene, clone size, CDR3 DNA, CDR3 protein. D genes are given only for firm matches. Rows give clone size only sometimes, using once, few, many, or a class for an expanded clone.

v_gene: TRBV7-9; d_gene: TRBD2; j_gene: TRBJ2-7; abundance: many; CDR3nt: TGTGCCAGCAGCTTCGGGACTAGCCCCGAGCAGTACTTC; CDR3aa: CASSFGTSPEQYF
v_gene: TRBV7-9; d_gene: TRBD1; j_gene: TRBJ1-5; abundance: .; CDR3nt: TGTGCCAGCAGGTTCGACAGGGGAGGCACTCAGCCCCAGCATTTT; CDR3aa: CASRFDRGGTQPQHF
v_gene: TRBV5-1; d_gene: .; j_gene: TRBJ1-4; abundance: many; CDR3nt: TGCGCCAGCAGCTTGCGGGGGGGCACGGATGAAAAACTGTTTTTT; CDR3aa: CASSLRGGTDEKLFF
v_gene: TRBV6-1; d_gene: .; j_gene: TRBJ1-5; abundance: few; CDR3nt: TGTGCCAGCACTCGCTCGATAAGCCAGCATTTT; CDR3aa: CASTRSISQHF
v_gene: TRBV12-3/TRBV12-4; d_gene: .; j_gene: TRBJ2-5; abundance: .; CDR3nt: TGTGCCAGCAGTTCAACTTTCTCAGAGACCCAGTACTTC; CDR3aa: CASSSTFSETQYF
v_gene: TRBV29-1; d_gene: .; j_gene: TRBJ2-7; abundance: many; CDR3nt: TGCAGCGTTGACGGGCAGGGGCCCTCCTACGAGCAGTACTTC; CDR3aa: CSVDGQGPSYEQYF
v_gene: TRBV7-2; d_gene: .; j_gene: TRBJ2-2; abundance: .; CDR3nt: TGTGCCAGCAGCCGGACACTGAACACCGGGGAGCTGTTTTTT; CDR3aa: CASSRTLNTGELFF
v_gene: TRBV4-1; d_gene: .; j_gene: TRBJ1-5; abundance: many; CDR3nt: TGCGCCAGCAGCCAAGTGATGGCCAATAGCAATCAGCCCCAGCATTTT; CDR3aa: CASSQVMANSNQPQHF
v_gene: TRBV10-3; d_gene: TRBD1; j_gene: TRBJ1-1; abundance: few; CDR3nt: TGTGCCATCAGTGAGTCGACAGGGACAGCTTTCTTT; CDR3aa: CAISESTGTAFF
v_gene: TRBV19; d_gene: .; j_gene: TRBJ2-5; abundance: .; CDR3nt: TGTGCCAGTATGACAGGTCTCGGAGAGACCCAGTACTTC; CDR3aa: CASMTGLGETQYF
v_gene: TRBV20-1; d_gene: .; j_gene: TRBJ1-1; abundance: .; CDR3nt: TGCAGTGCTAGAGATGAAGCGGACTTGGTCACTGAAGCTTTCTTT; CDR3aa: CSARDEADLVTEAFF
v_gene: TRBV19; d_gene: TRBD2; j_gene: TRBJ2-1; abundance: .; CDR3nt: TGTGCCAGTAGTTCGTTCGAACTAGCGGGAGTTGGGCTTGAGCAGTTCTTC; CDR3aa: CASSSFELAGVGLEQFF
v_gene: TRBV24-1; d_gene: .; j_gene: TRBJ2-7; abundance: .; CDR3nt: TGTGCCACCAGTGATCCCAGGACAGCCTACGAGCAGTACTTC; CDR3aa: CATSDPRTAYEQYF
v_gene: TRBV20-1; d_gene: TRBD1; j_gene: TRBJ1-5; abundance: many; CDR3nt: TGCAGTGCTAGTTCAGGGGGCGGTTGGAATCAGCCCCAGCATTTT; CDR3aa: CSASSGGGWNQPQHF
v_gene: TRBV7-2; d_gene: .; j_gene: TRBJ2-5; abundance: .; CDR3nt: TGTGCCAGCAGCTTAGCGCAGGTTGGAGGGTGGGAGCAAGAGACCCAGTACTTC; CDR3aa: CASSLAQVGGWEQETQYF
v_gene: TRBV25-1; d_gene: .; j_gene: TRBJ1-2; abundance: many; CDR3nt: TGTGCCAGCAGTGCTCCCTCGTATGGCTACACCTTC; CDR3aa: CASSAPSYGYTF
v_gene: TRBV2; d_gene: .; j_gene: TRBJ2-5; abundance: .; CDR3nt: TGTGCCAGCACTCCTCAGGGAGGAGAGACCCAGTACTTC; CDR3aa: CASTPQGGETQYF
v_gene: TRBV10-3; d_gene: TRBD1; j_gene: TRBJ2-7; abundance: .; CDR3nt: TGTGCCATCAGGGGAGGACAGGGTAACGACGGGACTTTCGAATACGAGCAGTACTTC; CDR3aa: CAIRGGQGNDGTFEYEQYF
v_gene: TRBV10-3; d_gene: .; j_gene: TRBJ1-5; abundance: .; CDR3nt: TGTGCCATCAGTGAGTCGAACAGTGATCAGCCCCAGCATTTT; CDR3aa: CAISESNSDQPQHF
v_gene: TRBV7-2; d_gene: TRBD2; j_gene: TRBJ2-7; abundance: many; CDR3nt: TGTGCCAGCAGCCAATTGACTAGCGGGAGGCCGAGCTCCTACGAGCAGTACTTC; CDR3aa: CASSQLTSGRPSSYEQYF
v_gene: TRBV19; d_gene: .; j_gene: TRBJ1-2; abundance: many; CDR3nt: TGTGCCAGTAGTATAATGGGAATAAGCGGCTACACCTTC; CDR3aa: CASSIMGISGYTF
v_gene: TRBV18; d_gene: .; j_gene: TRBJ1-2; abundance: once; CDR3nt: TGTGCCAGCTCGTCGGCCAGGGGAGTCTGGGGCTACACCTTC; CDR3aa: CASSSARGVWGYTF
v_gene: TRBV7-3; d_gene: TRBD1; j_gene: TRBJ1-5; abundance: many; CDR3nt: TGTGCCAGCAGCTTAGAGACAGGGAAGACCCAGCATTTT; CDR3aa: CASSLETGKTQHF
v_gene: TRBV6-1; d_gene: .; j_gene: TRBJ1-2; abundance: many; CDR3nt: TGTGCCAGCAAGGGCCCCAATAACTATGGCTACACCTTC; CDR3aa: CASKGPNNYGYTF
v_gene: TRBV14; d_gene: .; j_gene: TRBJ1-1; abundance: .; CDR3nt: TGTGCCAGTACACAGGATAGGAACACTGAAGCTTTCTTT; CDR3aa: CASTQDRNTEAFF
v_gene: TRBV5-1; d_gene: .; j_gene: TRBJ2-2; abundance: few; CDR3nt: TGCGCCAGCAGGCCTGGTGGGTTTTTT; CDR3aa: CASRPGGFF
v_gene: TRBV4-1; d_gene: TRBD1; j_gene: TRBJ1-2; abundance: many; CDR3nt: TGCGCCAGCAGCCTTCTGGGACAGGGGATCTATGGCTACACCTTC; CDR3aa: CASSLLGQGIYGYTF
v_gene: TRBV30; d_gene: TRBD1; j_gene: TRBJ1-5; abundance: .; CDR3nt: TGTGCCTGGAGTGTCAATCGGGACAGGATCTTCTCTTATCAGCCCCAGCATTTT; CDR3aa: CAWSVNRDRIFSYQPQHF
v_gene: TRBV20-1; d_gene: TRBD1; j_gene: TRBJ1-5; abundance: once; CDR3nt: TGCAGTGCTAGAGTGACAGGGGGAGAATCGCCCCAGCATTTT; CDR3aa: CSARVTGGESPQHF
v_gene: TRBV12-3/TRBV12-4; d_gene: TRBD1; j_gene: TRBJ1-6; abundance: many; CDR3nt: TGTGCCAGCAGTTCAGCGGACAGGGGCGGGAATTCACCCCTCCACTTT; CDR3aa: CASSSADRGGNSPLHF
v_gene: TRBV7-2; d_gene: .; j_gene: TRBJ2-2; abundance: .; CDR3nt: TGTGCCAGCAGCTTACTCGTGACAGGGAACACCGGGGAGCTGTTTTTT; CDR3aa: CASSLLVTGNTGELFF